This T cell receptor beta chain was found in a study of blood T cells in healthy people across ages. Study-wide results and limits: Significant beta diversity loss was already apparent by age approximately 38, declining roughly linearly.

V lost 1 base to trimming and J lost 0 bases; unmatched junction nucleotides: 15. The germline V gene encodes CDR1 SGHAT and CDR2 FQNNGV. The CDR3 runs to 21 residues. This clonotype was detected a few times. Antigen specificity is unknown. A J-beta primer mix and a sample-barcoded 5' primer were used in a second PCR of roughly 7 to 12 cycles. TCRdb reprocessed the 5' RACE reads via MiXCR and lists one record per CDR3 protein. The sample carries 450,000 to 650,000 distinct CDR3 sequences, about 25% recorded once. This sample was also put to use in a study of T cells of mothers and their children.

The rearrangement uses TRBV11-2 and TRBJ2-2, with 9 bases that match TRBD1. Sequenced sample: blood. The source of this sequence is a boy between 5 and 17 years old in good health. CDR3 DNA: TGTGCCAGCAGCTTAGTGGGGGGACAGGGATACATAATAGCGAACACCGGGGAGCTGTTTTTT. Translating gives CASSLVGGQGYIIANTGELFF.